One sample yielded the 22 T cell receptor beta chains listed below, sequenced in a study of blood T cell repertoires in COVID-19. Sequenced by immunoSEQ multiplex PCR; TCRdb stores in-frame clones only, minus some. The sample holds 300,000 to 400,000 clones, around 89% seen once. Sequenced sample: PBMCs or T cells enriched from blood (not recorded which). All receptors derive from a woman under 30 who had recovered from COVID-19.

V usage is TRBV9 and J usage is TRBJ2-7, with 8 nucleotides matching TRBD1. Trimming removed 2 bases from V and 7 bases from J; junction bases left unmatched: 11. Germline V gene data show CDR1 as SGDLS and CDR2 as YYNGEE. This CDR3 contains 15 residues. In DNA, the CDR3 is TGTGCCAGCAGCGTCTCCGGGACAGGCTCGGGGGAGCAGTACTTC. Its translation is CASSVSGTGSGEQYF.

This clone showed up just once. The chain is built from TRBV2 and TRBJ2-3, with 10 bases matching TRBD2. V lost 3 bases, J lost 1 base, and 4 bases stayed unmatched. The CDR3 has 16 amino acids. Germline-derived CDR1 and CDR2 are SNHLY and FYNNEI. CDR3 DNA sequence: TGTGCCAGCAGTGACCTAGCGGGGGAACGCACAGATACGCAGTATTTT. As protein: CASSDLAGERTDTQYF.

The rearrangement links TRBV6-5 to TRBJ1-2; the match to TRBD1 covers 9 bases. Germline lookup yields CDR1 MNHEY and CDR2 SVGAGI. Trimming at V came to 6 bases and at J to 5 bases, leaving 10 bases not matched to a gene. The CDR3 covers 15 residues. The CDR3: CASRDYPGQGYGYTF. In nucleotides, the CDR3 is TGTGCCAGCAGGGACTATCCTGGACAGGGGTATGGCTACACCTTC.

This rearrangement joins TRBV28 to TRBJ1-2; D is undetermined. In germline, CDR1 is MDHEN, CDR2 SYDVKM. CDR3 length equals 15 residues. The V end lost 2 bases, the J end lost 2 bases, and 12 bases lay between the germline ends. The chain's CDR3 is CASSLVQVPNYGYTF. As DNA, the CDR3 is TGTGCCAGCAGTTTAGTCCAGGTCCCCAACTATGGCTACACCTTC.

The V gene is TRBV30, the J gene TRBJ2-7; the D gene is possibly TRBD2 (6 bases). The CDR3 contains 13 residues. V was shortened by 4 bases and J by 4 bases, with 14 bases between the two germline ends. The V gene's germline CDR1 is GTSNPN and CDR2 SVGIG (reference sequence). CDR3 sequence reads: CAWTSGSLYEQYF. The CDR3 region has the DNA TGTGCCTGGACTTCCGGGAGCTTATACGAGCAGTACTTC.

J is TRBJ2-5 and V is TRBV9; 9 nucleotides line up with TRBD1. Unmatched junction bases numbered 10, after V lost 0 bases and J lost 4 bases. Germline CDR1 is SGDLS and CDR2 is YYNGEE. This CDR3 region has 17 residues. CDR3 in amino acids: CASSVGVGDRDRETQYF. DNA for the CDR3: TGTGCCAGCAGCGTAGGAGTAGGGGACAGGGACAGAGAGACCCAGTACTTC.

The CDR3 spells CATSPRGKNNQPQHF. The CDR3 DNA is TGTGCCACCAGCCCCCGAGGTAAGAACAATCAGCCCCAGCATTTT. This chain links TRBV15 with TRBJ1-5, with D unresolved. V lost 5 bases and J 3 bases, leaving 14 bases between the germline ends. The CDR3 runs 15 residues. Germline lookup yields CDR1 LNHNV and CDR2 YYDKDF (reference sequence).

This chain joins TRBV4-1 and TRBJ1-1, with TRBD1 matching over 7 bases. This CDR3 is 15 amino acids long. The ends lost 1 base at V and 1 base at J; junction bases unmatched: 3. CDR1 is MGHRA and CDR2 is YSYEKL in the germline V gene. CDR3 protein: CASSQVWDRNTEAFF. DNA of the CDR3: TGCGCCAGCAGCCAAGTTTGGGACAGGAACACTGAAGCTTTCTTT.

The gene calls are TRBV6-5 and TRBJ1-3; D possibly corresponds to TRBD1 (6 bases). CDR1 is MNHEY and CDR2 is SVGAGI in the germline V gene. The CDR3 sequence is 15 residues long. The V and J ends lost 7 bases and 2 bases respectively, with 15 bases between them. For the CDR3, the DNA is TGTGCCAGCACCAAATCCCAGGGGCCTGGAAACACCATATATTTT. Amino acids: CASTKSQGPGNTIYF.

The chain couples TRBV28 to TRBJ1-1, with a possible D match to TRBD1 (6 bases). The CDR3 consists of 13 residues. The germline V gene has CDR1 MDHEN and CDR2 SYDVKM. The V gene lost 5 bases and the J gene lost 6 bases, with 13 bases spanning the gap. The CDR3 DNA sequence: TGTGCCAGCAGTCCCCTAGGGGGGGCTGAAGCTTTCTTT. Translation: CASSPLGGAEAFF.

The V and J genes are TRBV4-1 and TRBJ2-5; possible D gene TRBD2, 5 bases. The V gene lost 0 bases and the J gene lost 3 bases, with 8 bases spanning the gap. Looked up from germline, CDR1 is MGHRA and CDR2 is YSYEKL. There are 14 residues in the CDR3. The DNA for the CDR3 is TGCGCCAGCAGCCAAGATCTGGGAGAAGAGACCCAGTACTTC. Translating gives CASSQDLGEETQYF.

The chain links TRBV19 to TRBJ2-7; a possible D gene is TRBD2 (6 bases). This CDR3 is 14 amino acids long. CDR1 is LNHDA, CDR2 SQIVND, per germline (reference sequence). Trimming removed 4 bases from V and 1 base from J, with 11 bases in between. The CDR3 loop reads CASSTAGPSYEQYF. The CDR3 DNA follows: TGTGCCAGTAGTACGGCGGGGCCTTCCTACGAGCAGTACTTC. The entire variable domain, with the rest obtained from reference TRBV19 and TRBJ2-7, is as follows: DGGITQSPKYLFRKEGQNVTLSCEQNLNHDAMYWYRQDPGQGLRLIYYSQIVNDFQKGDIAEGYSVSREKKESFPLTVTSAQKNPTAFYLCASSTAGPSYEQYFGPGTRLTVT.

This clone showed up just once. J is TRBJ1-1 and V is TRBV5-5, with 9 bases that match TRBD1. Germline V CDR1 and CDR2: SGHKS, YYEKEE (reference sequence). V shed 0 bases and J 1 base; nucleotides not matched to a gene: 1. CDR3 length: 15 residues. For the CDR3, the DNA is TGTGCCAGCAGCTTGGGACAGGGGGAGAACACTGAAGCTTTCTTT. Its translation: CASSLGQGENTEAFF.

The gene calls are TRBV27 and TRBJ1-2; 8 nucleotides align to TRBD1. This CDR3 has 13 residues. V gave up 3 bases and J gave up 4 bases; unmatched junction bases: 1. Germline V CDR1 and CDR2: MNHEY, SMNVEV (reference sequence). CDR3: CASSLTGAYGYTF. DNA for the CDR3: TGTGCCAGCAGTTTGACAGGGGCCTATGGCTACACCTTC.

The rearrangement uses TRBV10-3 and TRBJ2-1; 7 nucleotides align to TRBD1. Germline CDR1 and CDR2: ENHRY and SYGVKD. There are 16 residues in the CDR3. V shed 5 bases, J shed 3 bases, and the junction held 10 bases outside the gene matches. DNA of the CDR3: TGTGCCATCAGTCTTGGACAGGACAAAGGCTACAATGAGCAGTTCTTC. This encodes CAISLGQDKGYNEQFF.

The rearrangement uses TRBV6-5 and TRBJ1-1; 8 positions agree with TRBD1. Per germline, CDR1 MNHEY and CDR2 SVGAGI. The V segment lost 8 bases and the J segment 11 bases; nucleotides outside the gene matches: 7. CDR3 length equals 11 residues. The CDR3: CASGQGARAFF. CDR3 DNA: TGTGCCAGCGGGCAGGGGGCGAGGGCTTTCTTT.

This rearrangement joins TRBV4-1 to TRBJ1-4; no clear D. The CDR3 has 14 residues. Trimming removed 2 bases from V and 0 bases from J, with 4 bases in between. CDR1 MGHRA and CDR2 YSYEKL come from the germline V gene. The CDR3 DNA follows: TGCGCCAGCAGCCAACCAGCAACTAATGAAAAACTGTTTTTT. Amino acid sequence: CASSQPATNEKLFF.

The V gene is TRBV2, the J gene TRBJ1-2; 7 positions match TRBD1. The length of the CDR3 is 14 residues. V dropped 6 bases and J dropped 3; count of bases not matched to a gene: 7. Looked up from germline, CDR1 is SNHLY and CDR2 is FYNNEI. CDR3 nucleotides: TGTGCCAGCAGCCCCAACGGACAGGACTATGGCTACACCTTC. This sequence encodes CASSPNGQDYGYTF.

The rearrangement links TRBV6-5 to TRBJ1-1; possibly TRBD1 for D (5 bases). Trimming cost V 2 bases and J 4 bases, with 17 bases left between them. The germline V gene has CDR1 MNHEY and CDR2 SVGAGI. This CDR3 is 16 amino acids long. The CDR3 sequence is CASSYRRVRRGTEAFF. As DNA, the CDR3 is TGTGCCAGCAGTTACCGAAGGGTGAGAAGGGGCACTGAAGCTTTCTTT.

The chain recombines TRBV28 with TRBJ1-6; 7 nucleotides agree with TRBD1. Trimming removed 6 bases from V and 7 bases from J; junction bases left unmatched: 9. Germline V gene sequence: CDR1 MDHEN, CDR2 SYDVKM. The CDR3 extends over 15 amino acids. This CDR3 is CASSPSQGLNSPLHF. Written as DNA, the CDR3 is TGTGCCAGCAGCCCCTCACAGGGGCTGAATTCACCCCTCCACTTT.

The V and J genes are TRBV7-2 and TRBJ1-4; D perhaps matches TRBD1 (6 bases). Trimming pared 2 bases from V and 6 bases from J, leaving 10 bases between. CDR3 length: 14 amino acids. Germline values: CDR1 SGHTA, CDR2 FQGNSA. This CDR3 reads CASSLWGRDEKLFF. CDR3 DNA: TGTGCCAGCAGCTTATGGGGGCGCGATGAAAAACTGTTTTTT. Looking up the rest from reference TRBV7-2 and TRBJ1-4 gives the full variable domain: GAGVSQSPSNKVTEKGKDVELRCDPISGHTALYWYRQSLGQGLEFLIYFQGNSAPDKSGLPSDRFSAERTGGSVSTLTIQRTQQEDSAVYLCASSLWGRDEKLFFGSGTQLSVL.

The chain is built from TRBV7-2 and TRBJ2-5; tentative D call: TRBD2 (5 bases). This CDR3 has 16 amino acids. Trimming removed 1 base from V and 5 bases from J, with 17 bases in between. The germline V gene has CDR1 SGHTA and CDR2 FQGNSA. The CDR3 here is CASSLVAGPPGETQYF. The CDR3, as DNA: TGTGCCAGCAGCTTAGTTGCGGGCCCCCCCGGGGAGACCCAGTACTTC.